A selection of T cell receptor beta chains follows, all from one sample in a study of CD8+CD57+ T cells in acquired aplastic anemia. Each CDR3 protein gets one entry after TCRdb re-called the reads with MiXCR. The sample carries fewer than 85,000 distinct CDR3 sequences, about 70% recorded once. The sample was sorted CD4+, CD8+, or CD8+CD57+ T cells (not recorded which) from PBMCs. These receptors were obtained from a human donor with aplastic anemia. Both conserved end residues are part of each CDR3. Some rows have no size entry. The others give once, few or many, or a class for an expanded clone.

J: TRBJ2-1
size: -
V: TRBV2
length: 15
CDR3: CASSGSGRSYNEQFF

J: TRBJ1-2
size: -
V: TRBV20-1
length: 13
CDR3: CSAREEWGYGYTF

J: TRBJ2-3
size: -
V: TRBV7-6
length: 15
CDR3: CASSLVGQSTDTQYF

J: TRBJ2-7
size: -
V: TRBV10-3
length: 14
CDR3: CAIRPGQVSYEQYF

J: TRBJ2-1
size: -
V: TRBV29-1
length: 16
CDR3: CSVEEGTGKGYNEQFF

J: TRBJ1-1
size: -
V: TRBV24-1
length: 15
CDR3: CATSVPQTGTTEAFF

J: TRBJ1-5
size: -
V: TRBV10-3
length: 13
CDR3: CAINQGSNQPQHF

J: TRBJ2-5
size: -
V: TRBV19
length: 13
CDR3: CASSIGHQETQYF

J: TRBJ1-2
size: many
V: TRBV6-4
length: 15
CDR3: CASSEGDVGDYGYTF

J: TRBJ1-5
size: once
V: TRBV5-3
length: 13
CDR3: CASSIRGGKPQHF

J: TRBJ2-1
size: -
V: TRBV20-1
length: 17
CDR3: CSARRGGPEGSYNEQFF

J: TRBJ2-5
size: once
V: TRBV11-2
length: 14
CDR3: CASSRTSGKETQYF

J: TRBJ2-2
size: once
V: TRBV4-2
length: 15
CDR3: CASSQAPGDTGELFF

J: TRBJ1-1
size: -
V: TRBV10-3
length: 17
CDR3: CAIKPGQGAFMNTEAFF

J: TRBJ1-6
size: -
V: TRBV7-6
length: 12
CDR3: CANSSFNSPLHF

J: TRBJ1-1
size: -
V: TRBV6-4
length: 14
CDR3: CASSDPQGDTEAFF

J: TRBJ1-2
size: -
V: TRBV20-1
length: 13
CDR3: CSAPGQLSYGYTF

J: TRBJ2-3
size: -
V: TRBV19
length: 15
CDR3: CASSKVAGGVDTQYF

J: TRBJ1-3
size: -
V: TRBV19
length: 14
CDR3: CAGRDRASGNTIYF

J: TRBJ2-7
size: -
V: TRBV7-9
length: 14
CDR3: CASSNAGGALEQYF

J: -
size: -
V: TRBV7-3
length: 14
CDR3: CASSLTSATYEQYF

J: TRBJ2-5
size: -
V: TRBV11-2
length: 14
CDR3: CASSLGQGRETQYF

J: TRBJ2-7
size: few
V: TRBV24-1
length: 14
CDR3: CATSAPDRSYEQYF

J: TRBJ1-2
size: -
V: TRBV29-1
length: 12
CDR3: CSVKDRIYGYTF

J: TRBJ2-2
size: -
V: TRBV10-3
length: 16
CDR3: CAISLGLAVNTGELFF

J: TRBJ2-7
size: -
V: TRBV24-1
length: 16
CDR3: CATSDAARGPPYEQYF

J: TRBJ2-1
size: -
V: TRBV9
length: 16
CDR3: CASSVGAGEGYNEQFF

J: TRBJ2-1
size: -
V: TRBV7-2
length: 15
CDR3: CASSVGGLAGGEQFF

J: TRBJ2-7
size: -
V: TRBV7-2
length: 12
CDR3: CASSLAEDEQYF

J: TRBJ1-6
size: few
V: TRBV15
length: 14
CDR3: CATSRDRETSPLHF

J: TRBJ2-7
size: -
V: TRBV4-1
length: 16
CDR3: CASSPKGQGTTYEQYF

J: TRBJ1-2
size: -
V: TRBV11-2
length: 14
CDR3: CASSLDLGQGEGAF

J: TRBJ2-3
size: -
V: TRBV20-1
length: 15
CDR3: CSARDNSGTGTQQYF

J: TRBJ2-6
size: many
V: TRBV5-6
length: 16
CDR3: CASSLGGRPGANVLTF

J: TRBJ2-3
size: -
V: TRBV7-3
length: 14
CDR3: CASSPYSSTDTQYF

J: TRBJ2-7
size: -
V: TRBV7-9
length: 12
CDR3: CACPRGSYEQYF

J: TRBJ1-2
size: -
V: TRBV26
length: 15
CDR3: CASSSLTETNYGYTF

J: TRBJ1-5
size: once
V: TRBV4-3
length: 14
CDR3: CASSQEQHNQPQHF

J: TRBJ2-6
size: -
V: TRBV10-3
length: 17
CDR3: CAISGQGQSSGANVLTF

J: TRBJ2-3
size: -
V: TRBV25-1
length: 13
CDR3: CASSEYRGDTQYF

J: TRBJ2-1
size: -
V: TRBV2
length: 15
CDR3: CASSETGVSYNEQFF

J: TRBJ1-5
size: many
V: TRBV2
length: 15
CDR3: CASSGLGGATQPQHF

J: TRBJ1-6
size: many
V: TRBV27
length: 12
CDR3: CASSFENSPLHF

J: TRBJ1-2
size: -
V: TRBV20-1
length: 12
CDR3: CSAAQGDVGYTF

J: TRBJ2-3
size: -
V: TRBV20-1
length: 13
CDR3: CSAPVDFTDTQYF

J: TRBJ1-6
size: -
V: TRBV10-2
length: 15
CDR3: CASSDPSSYNSPLHF

J: TRBJ2-1
size: medium-sized
V: TRBV6-4
length: 14
CDR3: CASSVWTGYNEQFF

J: TRBJ2-5
size: -
V: TRBV7-9
length: 13
CDR3: CAIGRPLGETQYF

J: TRBJ2-7
size: -
V: TRBV7-8
length: 13
CDR3: CASTPVGSYEQYF